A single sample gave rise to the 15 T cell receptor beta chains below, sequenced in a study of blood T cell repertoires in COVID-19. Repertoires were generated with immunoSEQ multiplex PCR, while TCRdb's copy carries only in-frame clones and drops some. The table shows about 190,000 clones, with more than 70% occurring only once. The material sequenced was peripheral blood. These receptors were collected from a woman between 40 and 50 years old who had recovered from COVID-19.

In nucleotides, the CDR3 is TGCGCCAGCAGCTCCCGGGACTTTCGAGATACGCAGTATTTT. Encoded protein: CASSSRDFRDTQYF. This sequence joins TRBV5-1 and TRBJ2-3, with D possibly being TRBD2 (6 bases). V was pared by 3 bases and J by 5 bases, with 13 bases between. The CDR3 runs 14 residues. Germline V CDR1 and CDR2: SGHRS, YFSETQ.

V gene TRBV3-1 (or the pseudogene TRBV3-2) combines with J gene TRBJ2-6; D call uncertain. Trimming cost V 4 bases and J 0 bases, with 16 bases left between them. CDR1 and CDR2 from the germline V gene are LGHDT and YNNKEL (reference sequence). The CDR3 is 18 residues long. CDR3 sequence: CASSLLPLSHSGANVLTF. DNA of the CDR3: TGTGCCAGCAGCCTCCTACCCCTTTCCCACTCTGGGGCCAACGTCCTGACTTTC.

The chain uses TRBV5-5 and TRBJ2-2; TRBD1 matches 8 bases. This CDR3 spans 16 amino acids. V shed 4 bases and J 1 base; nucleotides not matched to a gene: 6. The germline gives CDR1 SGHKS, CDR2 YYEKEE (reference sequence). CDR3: CASSLFDRGNTGELFF. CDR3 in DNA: TGTGCCAGCAGCCTATTTGACAGGGGGAACACCGGGGAGCTGTTTTTT. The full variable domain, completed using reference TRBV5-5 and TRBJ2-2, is DAGVTQSPTHLIKTRGQQVTLRCSPISGHKSVSWYQQVLGQGPQFIFQYYEKEERGRGNFPDRFSARQFPNYSSELNVNALLLGDSALYLCASSLFDRGNTGELFFGEGSRLTVL.

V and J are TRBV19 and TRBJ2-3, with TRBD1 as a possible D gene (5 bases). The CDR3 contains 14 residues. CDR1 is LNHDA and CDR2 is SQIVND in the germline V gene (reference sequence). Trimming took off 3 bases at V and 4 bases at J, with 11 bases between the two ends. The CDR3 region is CASSIQGAPDTQYF. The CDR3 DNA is TGTGCCAGTAGTATTCAAGGGGCCCCAGATACGCAGTATTTT.

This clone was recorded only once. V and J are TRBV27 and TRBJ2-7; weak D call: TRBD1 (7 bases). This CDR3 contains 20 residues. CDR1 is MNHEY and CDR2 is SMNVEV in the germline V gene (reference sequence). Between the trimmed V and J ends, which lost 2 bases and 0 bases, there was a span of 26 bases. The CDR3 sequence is CASSLLDRTGGQASSYEQYF. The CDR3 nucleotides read TGTGCCAGCAGTTTACTCGACAGGACAGGAGGGCAGGCCAGCTCCTACGAGCAGTACTTC.

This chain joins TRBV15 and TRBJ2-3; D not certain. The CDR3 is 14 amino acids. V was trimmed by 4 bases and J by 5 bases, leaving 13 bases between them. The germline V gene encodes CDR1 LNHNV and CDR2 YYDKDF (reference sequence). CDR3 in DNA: TGTGCCACCAGCACCCCAATTATACTAGATACGCAGTATTTT. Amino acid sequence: CATSTPIILDTQYF.

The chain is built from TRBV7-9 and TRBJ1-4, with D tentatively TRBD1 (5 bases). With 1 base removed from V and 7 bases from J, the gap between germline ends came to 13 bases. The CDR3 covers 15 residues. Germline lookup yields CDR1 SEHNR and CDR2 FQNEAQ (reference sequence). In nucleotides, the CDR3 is TGTGCCAGCAGCTTAGGGGGCCTCGGGGGTGAAAAACTGTTTTTT. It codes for CASSLGGLGGEKLFF.

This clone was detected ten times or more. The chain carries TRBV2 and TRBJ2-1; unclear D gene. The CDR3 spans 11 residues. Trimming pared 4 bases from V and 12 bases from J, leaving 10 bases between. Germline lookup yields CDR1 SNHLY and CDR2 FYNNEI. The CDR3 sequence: CASSGESGQFF. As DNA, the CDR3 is TGTGCCAGCAGTGGCGAGTCAGGGCAGTTCTTC.

The CDR3 region has the DNA TGTGCCACCAGTGACCGACGGACTAGCGGTGAACGGCAGTTCTTC. It encodes CATSDRRTSGERQFF. V and J are TRBV24-1 and TRBJ2-1, with 10 bases that match TRBD2. Trimming at V came to 4 bases and at J to 12 bases, leaving 11 bases not matched to a gene. The germline gives CDR1 KGHDR, CDR2 SFDVKD. The CDR3 contains 15 residues.

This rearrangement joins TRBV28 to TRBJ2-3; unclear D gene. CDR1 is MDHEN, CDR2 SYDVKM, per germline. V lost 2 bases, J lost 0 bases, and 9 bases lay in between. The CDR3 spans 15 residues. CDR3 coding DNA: TGTGCCAGCAGTTTAGGTGAGGTGAGCACAGATACGCAGTATTTT. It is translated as CASSLGEVSTDTQYF.

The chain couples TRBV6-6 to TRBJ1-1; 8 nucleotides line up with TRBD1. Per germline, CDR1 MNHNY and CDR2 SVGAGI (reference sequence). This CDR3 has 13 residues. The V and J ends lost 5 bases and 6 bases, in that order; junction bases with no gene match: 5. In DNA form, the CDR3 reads TGTGCCAGCAGTGCCCGGACAGGGCCTGAAGCTTTCTTT. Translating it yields CASSARTGPEAFF.

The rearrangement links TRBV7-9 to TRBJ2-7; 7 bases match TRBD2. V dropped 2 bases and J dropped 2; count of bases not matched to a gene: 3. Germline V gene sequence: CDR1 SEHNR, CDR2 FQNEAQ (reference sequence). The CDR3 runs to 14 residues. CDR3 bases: TGTGCCAGCAGCTTAAGCGGGACCCCCTACGAGCAGTACTTC. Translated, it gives CASSLSGTPYEQYF.

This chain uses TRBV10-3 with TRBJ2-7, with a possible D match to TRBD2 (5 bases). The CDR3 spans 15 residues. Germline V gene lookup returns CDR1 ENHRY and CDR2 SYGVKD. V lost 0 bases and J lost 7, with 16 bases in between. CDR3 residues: CAISESEAAPGEQYF. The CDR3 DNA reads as TGTGCCATCAGTGAGTCGGAGGCCGCACCGGGAGAGCAGTACTTC.

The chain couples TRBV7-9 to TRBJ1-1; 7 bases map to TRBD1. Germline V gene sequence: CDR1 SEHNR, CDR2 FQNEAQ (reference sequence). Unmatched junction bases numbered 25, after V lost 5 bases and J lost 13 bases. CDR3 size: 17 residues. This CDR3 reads CASSPRDSLVLAVKGFF. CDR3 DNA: TGTGCCAGCAGCCCCCGGGACAGTCTCGTCCTAGCCGTTAAAGGTTTCTTT.

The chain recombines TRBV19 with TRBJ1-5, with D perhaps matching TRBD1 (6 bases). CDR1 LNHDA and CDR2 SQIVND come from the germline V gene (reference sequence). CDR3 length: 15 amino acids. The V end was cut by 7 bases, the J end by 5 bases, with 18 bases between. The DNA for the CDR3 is TGTGCCAGTACCTCGAGACAGGTGGGGGATCAGCCCCAGCATTTT. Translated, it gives CASTSRQVGDQPQHF.